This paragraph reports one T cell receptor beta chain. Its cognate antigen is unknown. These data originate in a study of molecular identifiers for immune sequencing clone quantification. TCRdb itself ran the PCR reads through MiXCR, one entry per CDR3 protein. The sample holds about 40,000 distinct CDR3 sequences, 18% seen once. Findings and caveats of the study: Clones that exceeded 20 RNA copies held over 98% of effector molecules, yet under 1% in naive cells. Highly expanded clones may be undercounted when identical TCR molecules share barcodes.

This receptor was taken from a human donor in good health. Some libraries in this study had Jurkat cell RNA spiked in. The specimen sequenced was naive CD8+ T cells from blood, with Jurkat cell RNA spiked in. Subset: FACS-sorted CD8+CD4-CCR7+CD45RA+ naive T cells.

The CDR3 is CASSSTGGPSEQYF. CDR3 DNA: TGTGCCAGCAGTTCGACAGGGGGGCCCTCCGAGCAGTACTTC. The rearrangement joins TRBV28 to TRBJ2-7, with 9 bases that match TRBD1. There are 14 residues in the CDR3. CDR1 MDHEN and CDR2 SYDVKM come from the germline V gene. The V segment lost 4 bases and the J segment 6 bases; nucleotides outside the gene matches: 7.